The 18 T cell receptor beta chains in this list originate from one sample, sequenced in a study of blood T cell repertoires in COVID-19. Clones were read by immunoSEQ multiplex PCR, and TCRdb kept only the in-frame ones, dropping some. The data show a few hundred thousand clones, 70% to 90% seen once. Sequencing used PBMCs or T cells enriched from blood (not recorded which). The receptors were gathered from a woman aged 45-65 years who had recovered from COVID-19.

The rearrangement joins TRBV5-1 to TRBJ2-3; the match to TRBD2 covers 9 bases. The V gene's germline CDR1 is SGHRS and CDR2 YFSETQ. V shed 3 bases and J 0 bases; nucleotides not matched to a gene: 2. The CDR3 is 15 amino acids. CDR3 region: CASSWGLASTDTQYF. In nucleotides, the CDR3 is TGCGCCAGCAGCTGGGGACTAGCTAGCACAGATACGCAGTATTTT.

This sequence joins TRBV20-1 and TRBJ2-7, with TRBD1 matching 10 bases. V was pared by 6 bases and J by 2 bases, with 7 bases of the junction left unmatched. Germline loops: CDR1 DFQATT, CDR2 SNEGSKA (reference sequence). This CDR3 has 14 residues. CDR3 sequence: CSASVGTGAYEQYF. CDR3 sequence (DNA): TGCAGTGCAAGTGTCGGGACAGGGGCCTACGAGCAGTACTTC.

The rearrangement uses TRBV10-3 and TRBJ2-3; D is uncertain. V was clipped by 3 bases and J by 4 bases, with 11 bases between them. Germline-derived CDR1 and CDR2 are ENHRY and SYGVKD. This CDR3 is built from 14 residues. CDR3 in DNA: TGTGCCATCAGTGACGGAGAAAACTCAGATACGCAGTATTTT. It is translated as CAISDGENSDTQYF.

This rearrangement joins TRBV27 to TRBJ2-7; maybe TRBD2 (5 bases). The CDR3 has 12 residues. V lost 6 bases to trimming and J lost 6 bases, with 12 bases between them. The germline gives CDR1 MNHEY, CDR2 SMNVEV (reference sequence). In DNA, the CDR3 is TGTGCCAGCAGCGGGATTTTAGGCGAGCAGTACTTC. Its translation is CASSGILGEQYF.

This sequence joins TRBV7-6 and TRBJ1-4; 8 bases agree with TRBD1. The CDR3 is 15 amino acids. CDR1 is SGHVS and CDR2 is FNYEAQ in the germline V gene. Germline trimming cut 5 bases from V and 5 bases from J; bases unmatched to any gene: 7. Written as DNA, the CDR3 is TGTGCCAGCAGCCCCCCCGGGACAGGAAATGAAAAACTGTTTTTT. This gives the protein CASSPPGTGNEKLFF.

Here the CDR3 reads CASSLGGGGEGYTF. The DNA of the CDR3 is TGCGCCAGCAGCTTGGGAGGTGGGGGCGAGGGCTACACCTTC. The chain is built from TRBV5-1 and TRBJ1-2, with a possible D match to TRBD1 (6 bases). CDR3 length: 14 amino acids. The V end lost 0 bases, the J end lost 8 bases, and 14 bases lay between the germline ends. Per germline, CDR1 SGHRS and CDR2 YFSETQ.

This chain links TRBV15 with TRBJ2-7; D remains unclear. V was shortened by 5 bases and J by 3 bases, with 8 bases between the two germline ends. Germline V gene lookup returns CDR1 LNHNV and CDR2 YYDKDF (reference sequence). The CDR3 is 12 amino acids. CDR3 residues: CATSSPLYEQYF. CDR3 in DNA: TGTGCCACCAGCTCCCCCCTCTACGAGCAGTACTTC. Supplemented by reference TRBV15 and TRBJ2-7, the full variable domain reads DAMVIQNPRYQVTQFGKPVTLSCSQTLNHNVMYWYQQKSSQAPKLLFHYYDKDFNNEADTPDNFQSRRPNTSFCFLDIRSPGLGDTAMYLCATSSPLYEQYFGPGTRLTVT.

The V and J genes are TRBV5-1 and TRBJ1-2; 9 positions agree with TRBD1. The CDR3 runs 14 residues. The V gene end was trimmed by 0 bases and the J gene end by 8 bases; junction bases not matched to a gene: 5. Germline loops: CDR1 SGHRS, CDR2 YFSETQ. The CDR3: CASSLGGQGIGYTF. The CDR3 coding sequence is TGCGCCAGCAGCTTGGGAGGACAGGGGATCGGCTACACCTTC.

This chain uses TRBV4-2 with TRBJ2-3; TRBD2 agrees at 10 bases. This CDR3 is built from 16 residues. Per germline, CDR1 LGHNA and CDR2 YNFKEQ. After removal of 0 bases from V and 9 bases from J, the junction contained 9 bases not matched to a gene. CDR3 DNA sequence: TGTGCCAGCAGCCAAGATAGGGCTAGCGGGAGTGGGACGCAGTATTTT. This translates into CASSQDRASGSGTQYF.

The CDR3 nucleotides read TGTGCCAGCAGTTCCTTGACAGGGATAGACCCCCAGCATTTT. Protein: CASSSLTGIDPQHF. This sequence joins TRBV6-5 and TRBJ1-5, with TRBD1 matching 7 bases. Germline V CDR1 and CDR2: MNHEY, SVGAGI. The junction had 10 bases not matched to a gene; V was cut back by 4 bases and J by 10 bases. The CDR3 loop spans 14 amino acids.

This chain links TRBV29-1 with TRBJ2-2; D perhaps matches TRBD2 (6 bases). Per germline, CDR1 SQVTM and CDR2 ANQGSEA. V lost 7 bases and J 1 base, leaving 13 bases between the germline ends. The CDR3 runs 14 residues. CDR3 amino acids: CSATPSENTGELFF. The CDR3, as DNA: TGCAGCGCCACGCCTAGCGAGAACACCGGGGAGCTGTTTTTT.

The chain employs TRBV19 and TRBJ1-5; D ambiguous. The V end was cut by 7 bases, the J end by 3 bases, with 7 bases between. CDR3 size: 12 residues. Germline V gene sequence: CDR1 LNHDA, CDR2 SQIVND (reference sequence). The chain's CDR3 is CASKQSNQPQHF. The CDR3 DNA is TGTGCCAGTAAACAGTCCAATCAGCCCCAGCATTTT.

The chain links TRBV5-6 to TRBJ1-5; 7 positions match TRBD1. V lost 3 bases, J lost 0 bases, and 3 bases stayed unmatched. Germline loops: CDR1 SGHDT, CDR2 YYEEEE. This CDR3 has 15 amino acids. The CDR3 region has the DNA TGTGCCAGCAGCTGGACAGGTGATAGCAATCAGCCCCAGCATTTT. It translates to CASSWTGDSNQPQHF.

V gene TRBV5-1 combines with J gene TRBJ2-1; TRBD2 matches 11 bases. The germline V gene encodes CDR1 SGHRS and CDR2 YFSETQ. The CDR3 is made up of 17 amino acids. The V and J ends lost 0 bases and 7 bases, in that order; junction bases with no gene match: 9. Written as DNA, the CDR3 is TGCGCCAGCAGCTTGGCAGTACTAGCGGGAGATCTGAATGAGCAGTTCTTC. It is translated as CASSLAVLAGDLNEQFF. Using reference TRBV5-1 and TRBJ2-1 for the parts outside the CDR3, the full variable domain is KAGVTQTPRYLIKTRGQQVTLSCSPISGHRSVSWYQQTPGQGLQFLFEYFSETQRNKGNFPGRFSGRQFSNSRSEMNVSTLELGDSALYLCASSLAVLAGDLNEQFFGPGTRLTVL.

As concerns this clone: Other nucleotide sequences in the sample specify the same CDR3. The genes are TRBV5-1 and TRBJ2-3; D perhaps matches TRBD1 (6 bases). Germline V gene sequence: CDR1 SGHRS, CDR2 YFSETQ. Trimming removed 0 bases from V and 3 bases from J, with 11 bases in between. The CDR3 spans 15 residues. CDR3 sequence: CASSLGGRGTDTQYF. CDR3 sequence (DNA): TGCGCCAGCAGCTTGGGTGGCAGGGGAACAGATACGCAGTATTTT.

The chain links TRBV19 to TRBJ2-7, with 7 positions matching TRBD1. V trimming: 5 bases; J trimming: 5 bases; junction bases outside the gene matches: 3. The germline V gene has CDR1 LNHDA and CDR2 SQIVND (reference sequence). The CDR3 contains 12 residues. The CDR3 region has the DNA TGTGCCAGTAGTCCCGGGACAGACGAGCAGTACTTC. It yields the protein CASSPGTDEQYF.

This clone was picked up one time. The J gene is TRBJ2-1, the V gene TRBV30, with a weak D call TRBD2 (5 bases). V was clipped by 4 bases and J by 4 bases, with 11 bases between them. Germline CDR1 and CDR2: GTSNPN and SVGIG (reference sequence). This CDR3 region has 13 residues. CDR3 nucleotide sequence: TGTGCCTGGATTAAACTAGAGTACAATGAGCAGTTCTTC. Residues: CAWIKLEYNEQFF.

V gene TRBV28 combines with J gene TRBJ2-1, with 9 bases aligning to TRBD1. V gave up 7 bases and J gave up 7 bases; unmatched junction bases: 8. The CDR3 extends over 14 amino acids. CDR1 is MDHEN and CDR2 is SYDVKM in the germline V gene. CDR3 in amino acids: CASIQGQGRNEQFF. In nucleotides, the CDR3 is TGTGCCAGCATACAGGGACAGGGTAGAAATGAGCAGTTCTTC. Full variable domain (remainder filled in from reference TRBV28 and TRBJ2-1): DVKVTQSSRYLVKRTGEKVFLECVQDMDHENMFWYRQDPGLGLRLIYFSYDVKMKEKGDIPEGYSVSREKKERFSLILESASTNQTSMYLCASIQGQGRNEQFFGPGTRLTVL.